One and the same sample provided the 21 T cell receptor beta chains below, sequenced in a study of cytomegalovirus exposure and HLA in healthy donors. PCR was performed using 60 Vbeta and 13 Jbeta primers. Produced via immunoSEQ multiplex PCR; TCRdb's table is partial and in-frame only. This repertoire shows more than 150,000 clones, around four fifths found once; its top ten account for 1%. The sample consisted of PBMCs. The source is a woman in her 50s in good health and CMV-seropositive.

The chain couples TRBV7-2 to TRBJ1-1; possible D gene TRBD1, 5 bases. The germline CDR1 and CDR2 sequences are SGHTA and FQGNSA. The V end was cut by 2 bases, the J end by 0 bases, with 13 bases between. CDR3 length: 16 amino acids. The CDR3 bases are TGTGCCAGCAGCTTATGGGGACGGACTATGAACACTGAAGCTTTCTTT. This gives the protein CASSLWGRTMNTEAFF.

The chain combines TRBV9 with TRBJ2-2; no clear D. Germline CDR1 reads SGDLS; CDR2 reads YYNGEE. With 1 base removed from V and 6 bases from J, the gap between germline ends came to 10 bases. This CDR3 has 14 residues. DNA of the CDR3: TGTGCCAGCAGCGTAACTACGGTCCCCGGGGAGCTGTTTTTT. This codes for CASSVTTVPGELFF.

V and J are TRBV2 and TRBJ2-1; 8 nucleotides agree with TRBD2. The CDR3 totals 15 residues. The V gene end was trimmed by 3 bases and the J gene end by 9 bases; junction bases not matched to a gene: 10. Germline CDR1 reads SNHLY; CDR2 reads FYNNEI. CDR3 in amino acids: CASSDASGSAAEQFF. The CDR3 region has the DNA TGTGCCAGCAGTGACGCAAGCGGGAGCGCCGCTGAGCAGTTCTTC.

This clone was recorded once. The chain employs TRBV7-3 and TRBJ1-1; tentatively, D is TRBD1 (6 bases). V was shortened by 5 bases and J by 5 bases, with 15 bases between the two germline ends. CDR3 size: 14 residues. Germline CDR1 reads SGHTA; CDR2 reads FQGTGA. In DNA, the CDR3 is TGTGCCAGCAGCCGAGGGGGAATAGGGACTGAAGCTTTCTTT. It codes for CASSRGGIGTEAFF.

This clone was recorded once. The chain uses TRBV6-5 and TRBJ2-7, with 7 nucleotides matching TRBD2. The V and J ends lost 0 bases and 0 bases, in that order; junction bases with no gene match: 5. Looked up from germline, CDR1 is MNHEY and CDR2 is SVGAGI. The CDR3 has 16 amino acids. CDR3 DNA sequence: TGTGCCAGCAGTTACTCTCTAGCGGAAAGCTCCTACGAGCAGTACTTC. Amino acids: CASSYSLAESSYEQYF.

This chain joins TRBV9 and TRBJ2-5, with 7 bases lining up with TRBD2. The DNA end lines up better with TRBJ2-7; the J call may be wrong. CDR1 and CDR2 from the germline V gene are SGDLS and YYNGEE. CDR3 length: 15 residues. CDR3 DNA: TGTGCCAGCAGCGCCTCAAGCGGGGACGGGTACGAGCAGTACTTC. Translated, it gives CASSASSGDGYEQYF.

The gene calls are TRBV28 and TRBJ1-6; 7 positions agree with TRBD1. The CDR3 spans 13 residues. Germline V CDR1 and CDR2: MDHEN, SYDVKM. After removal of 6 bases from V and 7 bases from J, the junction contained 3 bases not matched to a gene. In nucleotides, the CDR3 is TGTGCCAGCAGAAAAGGGGGCAATTCACCCCTCCACTTT. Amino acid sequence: CASRKGGNSPLHF.

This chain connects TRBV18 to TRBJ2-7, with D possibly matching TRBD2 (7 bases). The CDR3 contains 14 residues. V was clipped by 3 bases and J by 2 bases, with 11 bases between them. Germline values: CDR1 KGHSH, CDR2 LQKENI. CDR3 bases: TGTGCCAGCTCACCGGGGGGGCCAGCCTACGAGCAGTACTTC. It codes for CASSPGGPAYEQYF.

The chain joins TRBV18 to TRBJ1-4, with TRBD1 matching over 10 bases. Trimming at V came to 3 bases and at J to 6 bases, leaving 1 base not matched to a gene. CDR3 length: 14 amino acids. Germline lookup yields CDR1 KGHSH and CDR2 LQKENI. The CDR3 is CASSPGQGYEKLFF. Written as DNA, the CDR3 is TGTGCCAGCTCACCGGGACAGGGGTATGAAAAACTGTTTTTT.

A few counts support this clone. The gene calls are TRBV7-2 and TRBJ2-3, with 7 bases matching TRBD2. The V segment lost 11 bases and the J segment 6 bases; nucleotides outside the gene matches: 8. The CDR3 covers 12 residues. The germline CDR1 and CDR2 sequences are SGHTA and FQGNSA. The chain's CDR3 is CALGLVLDTQYF. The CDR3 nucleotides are TGTGCCCTAGGACTAGTCCTCGATACGCAGTATTTT.

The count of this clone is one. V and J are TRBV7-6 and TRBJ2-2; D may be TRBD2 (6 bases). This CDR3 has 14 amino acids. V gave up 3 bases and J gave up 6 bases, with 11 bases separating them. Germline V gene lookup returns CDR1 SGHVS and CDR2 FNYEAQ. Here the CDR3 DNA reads TGTGCCAGCAGCTTGACTAGAAACCCCGGGGAGCTGTTTTTT. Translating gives CASSLTRNPGELFF.

This chain's CDR3 is CASSVGGTGVSYGYTF. In DNA, the CDR3 is TGTGCCAGCAGCGTGGGAGGGACAGGGGTTTCCTATGGCTACACCTTC. This sequence joins TRBV9 and TRBJ1-2; 10 nucleotides match TRBD1. CDR3 length: 16 amino acids. CDR1 and CDR2 from the germline V gene are SGDLS and YYNGEE. The V and J ends lost 2 bases and 4 bases, in that order; junction bases with no gene match: 8.

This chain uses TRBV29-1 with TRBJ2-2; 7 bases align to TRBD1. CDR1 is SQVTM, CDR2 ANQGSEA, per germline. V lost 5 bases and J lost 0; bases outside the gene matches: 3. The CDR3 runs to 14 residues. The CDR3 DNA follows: TGCAGCGTTTTAAGGGGGCCGAACACCGGGGAGCTGTTTTTT. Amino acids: CSVLRGPNTGELFF.

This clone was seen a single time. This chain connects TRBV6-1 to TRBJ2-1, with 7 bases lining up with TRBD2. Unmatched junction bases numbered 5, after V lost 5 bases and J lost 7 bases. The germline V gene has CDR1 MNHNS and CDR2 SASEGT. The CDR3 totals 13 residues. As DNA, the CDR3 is TGTGCCAGCAGTCCCGGGACTATTAATGAGCAGTTCTTC. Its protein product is CASSPGTINEQFF.

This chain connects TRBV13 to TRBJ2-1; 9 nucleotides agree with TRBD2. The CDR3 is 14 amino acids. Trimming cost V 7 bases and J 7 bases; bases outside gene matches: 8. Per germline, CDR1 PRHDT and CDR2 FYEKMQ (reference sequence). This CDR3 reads CASKAGGSGNEQFF. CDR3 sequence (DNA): TGTGCCAGCAAAGCGGGGGGCTCGGGAAATGAGCAGTTCTTC.

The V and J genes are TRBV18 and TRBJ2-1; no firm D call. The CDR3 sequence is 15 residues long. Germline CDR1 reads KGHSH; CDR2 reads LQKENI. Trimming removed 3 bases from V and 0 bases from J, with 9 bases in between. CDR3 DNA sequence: TGTGCCAGCTCACCGGTAGAGAGCTCCTACAATGAGCAGTTCTTC. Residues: CASSPVESSYNEQFF.

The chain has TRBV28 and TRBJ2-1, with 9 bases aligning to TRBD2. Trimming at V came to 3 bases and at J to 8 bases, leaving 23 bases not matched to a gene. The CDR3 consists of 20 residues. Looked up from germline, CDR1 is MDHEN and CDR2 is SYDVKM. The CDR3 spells CASSFSNSGGRLRLGDEQFF. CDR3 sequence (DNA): TGTGCCAGCAGTTTCAGTAATAGCGGGGGCCGACTCAGGTTGGGGGATGAGCAGTTCTTC.

CDR3 nucleotides: TGTGCCAGCAGCCCAAGCGGGGGGGCCGGCACAGATACGCAGTATTTT. As protein: CASSPSGGAGTDTQYF. The chain joins TRBV7-2 to TRBJ2-3; 10 bases agree with TRBD2. The CDR3 spans 16 residues. Looked up from germline, CDR1 is SGHTA and CDR2 is FQGNSA. V was clipped by 5 bases and J by 1 base; unmatched bases: 6.

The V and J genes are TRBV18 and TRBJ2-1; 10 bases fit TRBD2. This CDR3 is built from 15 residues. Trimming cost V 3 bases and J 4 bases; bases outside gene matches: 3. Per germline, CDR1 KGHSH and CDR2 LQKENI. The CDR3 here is CASSPLAGEYNEQFF. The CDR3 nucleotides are TGTGCCAGCTCACCTCTAGCGGGAGAGTACAATGAGCAGTTCTTC.

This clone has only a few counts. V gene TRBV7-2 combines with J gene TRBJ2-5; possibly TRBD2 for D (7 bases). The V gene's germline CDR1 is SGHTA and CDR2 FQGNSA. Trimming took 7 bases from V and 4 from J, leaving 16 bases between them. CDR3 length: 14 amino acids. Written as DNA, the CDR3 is TGTGCCAGCACCAAGGGGGGGTTTGGAGAGACCCAGTACTTC. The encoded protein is CASTKGGFGETQYF.

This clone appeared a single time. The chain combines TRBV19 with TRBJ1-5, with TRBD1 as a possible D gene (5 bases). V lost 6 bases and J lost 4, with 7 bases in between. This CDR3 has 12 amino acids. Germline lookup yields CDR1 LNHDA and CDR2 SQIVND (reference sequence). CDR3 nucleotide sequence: TGTGCCAGTAGACAGGTGAATCAGCCCCAGCATTTT. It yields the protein CASRQVNQPQHF. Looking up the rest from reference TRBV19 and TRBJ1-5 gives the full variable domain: DGGITQSPKYLFRKEGQNVTLSCEQNLNHDAMYWYRQDPGQGLRLIYYSQIVNDFQKGDIAEGYSVSREKKESFPLTVTSAQKNPTAFYLCASRQVNQPQHFGDGTRLSIL.